Sequencing of this T cell receptor (beta chain) was carried out in a study of blood T cell repertoires in COVID-19. Study at large: The cDNA or gDNA used as material had been derived from T cells, B-cell-depleted T cells, or PBMCs.

Per germline, CDR1 KGHDR and CDR2 SFDVKD. The CDR3 contains 14 residues. The trim removed 3 bases at V and 6 bases at J, leaving 6 bases unmatched. Per the study methods: Amplification of reference gene primers was used by the study to estimate nucleated cell counts. Repertoires were generated with immunoSEQ multiplex PCR, while TCRdb's copy carries only in-frame clones and drops some. That table furnishes V, J and clone size, whereas the DNA furnished D and trimming. The sample has hundreds of thousands of clones, 88% seen once. This clone was observed a single time. The chain uses TRBV24-1 and TRBJ1-1, with 7 positions matching TRBD1. The sequence was collected from a woman aged 50 to 65 with COVID-19, enrolled during active disease. The sequencing sample was made of peripheral blood. This CDR3 is CATSDPNRGPEAFF. The CDR3 DNA is TGTGCCACCAGTGATCCCAACAGGGGACCTGAAGCTTTCTTT.